What follows is one T cell receptor beta chain and its context. What it recognizes is unknown. This sample is drawn from a study of cytomegalovirus exposure and HLA in healthy donors. Study-level findings and limits: In an earlier analysis, about 90% or about 30%: the productive usage of most TCR beta V segments.

PCR was performed using 60 Vbeta and 13 Jbeta primers. Clones were read by immunoSEQ multiplex PCR, and TCRdb kept only the in-frame ones, dropping some. Found here are almost 45,000 clones; the top ten clones hold around 7.4%. Trimming at V came to 6 bases and at J to 1 base, leaving 8 bases not matched to a gene. CDR1 is MNHNS, CDR2 SASEGT, per germline. The CDR3 is 15 residues long. The sequenced sample was PBMCs. The sequence came from a male donor in good health and CMV-seronegative. The chain recombines TRBV6-1 with TRBJ1-1, with TRBD1 matching 7 bases. The CDR3 region has the DNA TGTGCCAGCAGGGATCACAGGGGCGGGAACACTGAAGCTTTCTTT. Its protein is CASRDHRGGNTEAFF.